The source of this T cell receptor beta chain is a study of immune heterogeneity within non-small cell lung tumors. The template consisted of bulk tumor genomic DNA, with 600 ng used per sample. Doctors removed several biopsies from each primary tumor during surgery, keeping them far apart. Curative surgery was undertaken by patients, who had untreated, newly diagnosed non-small cell lung cancer. The CDR3 spans 14 residues. The germline gives CDR1 PRHDT, CDR2 FYEKMQ (reference sequence). V shed 5 bases and J shed 10 bases, with 20 bases lying between them. This clonotype was observed many times. Multiplex PCR was performed with 32 V and 13 J primers, and it amplified TCR beta CDR3. TCRdb re-analysed the multiplex PCR reads in MiXCR, keeping a single row per CDR3 protein. This table has about 10,000 distinct CDR3 sequences, less than 30% appearing once.

This chain uses TRBV13 with TRBJ1-1; tentative D call: TRBD1 (5 bases). The sequenced sample consisted of lung tumor tissue. This TCR was recovered from a woman in her fifties or sixties with non-small cell lung cancer. In DNA form, the CDR3 reads TGTGCCAGCAGCCCTAGGGGAACCGGTTCGGGAGCTTTCTTT. This codes for CASSPRGTGSGAFF.